A single sample gave rise to the 3 T cell receptor beta chains below, sequenced in a study of shared clonotypes between healthy human individuals. Clones were sequenced by immunoSEQ multiplex PCR, and TCRdb holds only the in-frame ones, with some missing. The table records 1,400,000 or so clones, approximately 98.5% of them present only once. The sequencing sample was made of naive CD4+ T cells sorted from blood. Subset denoted: CD45RA+ positively selected. These receptors all stem from a man aged 25-45 years in good health.

The rearrangement uses TRBV4-1 and TRBJ2-3; D is undetermined. The V end was cut by 4 bases, the J end by 4 bases, with 12 bases between. CDR1 MGHRA and CDR2 YSYEKL come from the germline V gene. This CDR3 contains 14 residues. CDR3 coding DNA: TGCGCCAGCAGCCCCTCAGGAGTGGCAGATACGCAGTATTTT. Amino acid sequence: CASSPSGVADTQYF.

The J gene is TRBJ2-7, the V gene TRBV10-3, with 8 nucleotides matching TRBD2. CDR1 is ENHRY, CDR2 SYGVKD, per germline. V shed 7 bases and J 3 bases; nucleotides not matched to a gene: 8. The CDR3 sequence is 14 residues long. In DNA, the CDR3 is TGTGCCATCACCGCTAGAGCGGGAGACTACGAGCAGTACTTC. Protein sequence: CAITARAGDYEQYF.

This chain uses TRBV5-1 with TRBJ2-1, with a weak D call TRBD2 (5 bases). The germline V and J ends were trimmed by 4 bases and 0 bases, with 11 bases remaining between them. The CDR3 spans 15 residues. Germline-derived CDR1 and CDR2 are SGHRS and YFSETQ. CDR3 region: CASSRAVNSYNEQFF. CDR3 in DNA: TGCGCCAGCAGCAGAGCGGTTAACTCCTACAATGAGCAGTTCTTC.